This T cell receptor (beta chain) emerged from a study of T cell responses to AZD1222 COVID-19 vaccine (dated by TCRdb to 2020 to 2023). About the investigation overall: Because spike-specific TCR depth and breadth did not differ between the two schedules, AZD1222 recipients who got a second dose at roughly 4 weeks were pooled with those who got a second dose at roughly 12 weeks. TCR sequencing covered some 240 trial participants: around 210 given two doses of AZD1222 and approximately 26 given two doses of MenACWY control vaccine. Trial participants were enrolled by age into subgroups of 18-55, 56-69 and 70-plus years, and around 140, 26 and 57 TCR-sequenced participants, respectively, were included in these subgroups. Broad study findings and their caveats: CD4 TCRs associated with the vaccine covered the entire spike protein, and the dominant responses were in regions 160-218 and 743-854. In the small 56-69-year group, the increase in depth fell short of significance, most likely because of low power. Spike-specific TCR breadth and depth rose significantly after two AZD1222 doses compared with day 0 and with MenACWY recipients. Because no samples from the day 14 peak response were available, repertoires could be characterized only after the peak T cell response. Only five to seven AZD1222 recipients were SARS-CoV-2 seropositive at baseline, limiting conclusions about previously exposed vaccinees. Nearly half of unique spike-specific TCRs reportedly recognized epitopes outside regions mutated in the B.1.351 and B.1.1.7 variants. Participants were mostly white British, with more females than males. The authors suggested clonal diversity may have been underestimated.

Trimming accounts for 1 base at V and 7 bases at J, while the number of junction bases matched to no gene is 6. The CDR3 spans 15 residues, from the cysteine through the phenylalanine. The CDR3 DNA has 45 bases and is translated from base 1. CDR1 and CDR2, looked up from the germline V gene (reference sequence), are LGHDT and YNNKEL. Sample time point, as interpreted from the label and publication: baseline before first vaccination. Vaccinee samples came from UK trials COV001 and COV002, including a single-blind randomized controlled phase 2/3 trial of AZD1222 (ChAdOx1 nCoV-19) in healthy adults. For TCRbeta chain sequencing, PBMC samples were collected from trial participants at day 0 and at day 28 after the second dose. To note about this clone: Its target antigen remains unknown. Per-nucleotide qualities are absent, and no much larger clonotype sits a single base away.

The CDR3 regions of human TCRbeta chains were subjected to immunosequencing. Under the source paper's analysis protocol: TCRs in the repertoires were matched against a reference library of SARS-CoV-2-specific TCRs that had been generated with the MIRA antigen-specificity platform. Breadth was defined as the fraction of unique TCRs that were SARS-CoV-2-associated, and depth was defined as the fraction of total T cells that were SARS-CoV-2-associated. Using the MIRA data, every spike-specific TCR was mapped to the spike region that the TCR reacted to and assigned to either a CD4 or a CD8 class. Log10-transformed breadth and depth values were compared by one-way ANOVA with Sidak's multiple comparisons tests. Held by TCRdb, this immuneACCESS table contains in-frame sequences only and omits some clones. Under half of the omission traces to an unresolved V gene where checked; the cause of the rest is unknown. That table is the source of V, J and clone size, and D and trimming were worked out from the DNA. The sample records some 120,000 clones, roughly 87% of which are singletons. Together, the top ten hold approximately 1.4% of the sample.

The TCR was taken from an adult in good health. The chain uses TRBV3-1 (or the pseudogene TRBV3-2) and TRBJ1-2; 10 central nucleotides agree with TRBD1. Here the sequenced sample was peripheral blood, taken on day 0 of AZD1222 vaccination. The nucleotide sequence reads as follows: TGTGCCAGCAGCCAAGGACAGGGGGCTATCCGTGGCTACACCTTC. This translates into CASSQGQGAIRGYTF.